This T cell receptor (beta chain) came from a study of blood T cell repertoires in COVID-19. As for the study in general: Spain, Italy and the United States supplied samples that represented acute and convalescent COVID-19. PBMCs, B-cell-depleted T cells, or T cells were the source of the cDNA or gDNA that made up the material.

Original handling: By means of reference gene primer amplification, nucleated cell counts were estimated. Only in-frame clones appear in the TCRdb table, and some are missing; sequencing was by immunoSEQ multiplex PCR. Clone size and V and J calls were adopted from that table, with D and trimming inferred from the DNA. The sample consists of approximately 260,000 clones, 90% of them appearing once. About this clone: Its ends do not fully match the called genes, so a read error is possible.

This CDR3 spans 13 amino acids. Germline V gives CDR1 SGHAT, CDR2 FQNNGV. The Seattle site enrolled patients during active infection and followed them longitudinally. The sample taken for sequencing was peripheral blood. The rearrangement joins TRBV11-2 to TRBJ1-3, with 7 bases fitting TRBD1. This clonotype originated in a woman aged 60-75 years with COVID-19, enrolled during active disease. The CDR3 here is CASSLGSRDRENF. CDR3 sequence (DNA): TGTGCCAGCAGCTTAGGATCGCGGGACAGAGAGAATTTT.